The present entry profiles one T cell receptor beta chain with its context. The antigen is undetermined. The whole isolated RNA underwent reverse transcription, so sequencing captured expressed TCRB transcripts. Assay: immunoSEQ multiplex PCR; the TCRdb copy retains only in-frame clones and omits some. The profile shows about 370,000 clones, around a tenth of them singletons. This specimen belongs to a study of beta chain features in type 1 diabetes. Study-level information: The number of sorted cells examined across all samples was roughly 100,000,000. General study results and limits: There was a moderate but significant shortening of TCRB CDR3s in all four CD4+ subsets of Type 1 diabetes patients. PCR might favor shorter templates, equally in patients and controls. Fewer junction insertions and more nucleotide deletions appeared in type 1 diabetes patients.

The sequenced sample was central memory CD4+ T cells from blood. This sequence was found in a young man with type 1 diabetes.

The chain's CDR3 is CASSTGLQGRQAFF. CDR3 DNA: TGTGCCAGTAGTACGGGACTCCAGGGACGGCAAGCTTTCTTT. The rearrangement links TRBV19 to TRBJ1-1, with D possibly being TRBD1 (5 bases). Germline V gene lookup returns CDR1 LNHDA and CDR2 SQIVND (reference sequence). With 4 bases removed from V and 9 bases from J, the gap between germline ends came to 18 bases. The CDR3 runs 14 residues. The full variable domain, in which reference TRBV19 and TRBJ1-1 provide the parts outside the CDR3, is DGGITQSPKYLFRKEGQNVTLSCEQNLNHDAMYWYRQDPGQGLRLIYYSQIVNDFQKGDIAEGYSVSREKKESFPLTVTSAQKNPTAFYLCASSTGLQGRQAFFGQGTRLTVV.